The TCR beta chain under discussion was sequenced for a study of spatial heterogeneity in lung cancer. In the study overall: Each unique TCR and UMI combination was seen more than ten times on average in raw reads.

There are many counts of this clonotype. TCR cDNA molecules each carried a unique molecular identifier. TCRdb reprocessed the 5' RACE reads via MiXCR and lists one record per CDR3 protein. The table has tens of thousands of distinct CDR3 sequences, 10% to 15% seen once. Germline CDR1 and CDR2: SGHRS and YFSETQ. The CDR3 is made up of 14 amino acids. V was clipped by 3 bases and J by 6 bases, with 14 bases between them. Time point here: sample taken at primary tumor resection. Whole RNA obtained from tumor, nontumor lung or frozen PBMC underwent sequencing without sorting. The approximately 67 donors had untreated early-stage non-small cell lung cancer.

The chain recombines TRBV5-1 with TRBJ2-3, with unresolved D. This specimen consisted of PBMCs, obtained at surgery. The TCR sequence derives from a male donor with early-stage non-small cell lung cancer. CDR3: CASSSPASDDTQYF. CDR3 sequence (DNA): TGCGCCAGCAGCTCCCCGGCCAGCGACGATACGCAGTATTTT.